This T cell receptor (beta chain) was sequenced in a study of CD8 T cells in Susac syndrome. The trim removed 0 bases at V and 7 bases at J, leaving 8 bases unmatched. Germline V gene sequence: CDR1 DFQATT, CDR2 SNEGSKA (reference sequence). CDR3 size: 14 residues. Reverse transcription of roughly 0.5 to 1 ug RNA was performed with random hexamers. The immunoSEQ assay covered 54 Vbeta and 13 Jbeta segments for CDR3. TCRdb analysed the immunoSEQ multiplex PCR reads with MiXCR anew, one entry per CDR3 protein. The repertoire holds some 130,000 distinct CDR3 sequences, roughly 80% seen once, with more than 0.5% in the top ten.

This receptor was taken from a human donor with multiple sclerosis. J is TRBJ2-7 and V is TRBV20-1, with 8 nucleotides matching TRBD2. Source material: CD8+ T cells from PBMCs. The DNA for the CDR3 is TGCAGTGCTAGAGACGGGGGGGCCCGGTGGGAGCAGTACTTC. Translation: CSARDGGARWEQYF.